Listed here are 8 T cell receptor beta chains from one sample, sequenced in a study of shared clonotypes between healthy human individuals. This table comes from immunoSEQ multiplex PCR, and its TCRdb copy is limited to in-frame clones, with some not included. The repertoire includes 550,000 to 800,000 clones, around two thirds of them detected once, and approximately 1.7% sits in the top ten. Sequencing input: memory CD4+ T cells sorted from blood. Regarding subset: CD45RA-negative fraction. The receptors here all came from a woman aged 25-40 years in good health.

This chain joins TRBV7-9 and TRBJ2-5; D is perhaps TRBD2 (5 bases). From germline, CDR1 is SEHNR and CDR2 FQNEAQ (reference sequence). The CDR3 extends over 14 amino acids. Trimming took off 2 bases at V and 0 bases at J, with 7 bases between the two ends. The CDR3, as DNA: TGTGCCAGCAGCTTATTCGGGGACCAAGAGACCCAGTACTTC. Translated, it gives CASSLFGDQETQYF.

The chain has TRBV6-5 and TRBJ1-2, with 8 nucleotides matching TRBD1. CDR1 is MNHEY, CDR2 SVGAGI, per germline. Unmatched junction bases numbered 14, after V lost 7 bases and J lost 7 bases. The CDR3 has 15 residues. As DNA, the CDR3 is TGTGCCAGCAACACGGCAGGGGGCGAAATCTCTGGCTACACCTTC. This sequence encodes CASNTAGGEISGYTF.

This clone occurred a few times. The chain employs TRBV30 and TRBJ1-2; maybe TRBD1 (5 bases). Germline CDR1 reads GTSNPN; CDR2 reads SVGIG (reference sequence). This CDR3 is 14 amino acids long. V was pared by 5 bases and J by 8 bases, with 21 bases between. The CDR3 sequence: CAWGARDASGGYTF. The CDR3 nucleotides are TGTGCCTGGGGCGCGCGGGACGCCTCAGGCGGCTACACCTTC.

The CDR3 DNA follows: TGTGCCAGCAGCGCGGGACAGGGGGTCGACGAGCAGTACTTC. Its protein product is CASSAGQGVDEQYF. V gene TRBV7-2 combines with J gene TRBJ2-7; 11 nucleotides align to TRBD1. The junction had 5 bases not matched to a gene; V was cut back by 5 bases and J by 5 bases. The germline gives CDR1 SGHTA, CDR2 FQGNSA. The CDR3 has 14 residues.

This chain joins TRBV5-1 and TRBJ2-3; 10 positions match TRBD2. In germline, CDR1 is SGHRS, CDR2 YFSETQ. The V gene end was trimmed by 5 bases and the J gene end by 1 base; junction bases not matched to a gene: 7. The CDR3 loop spans 16 amino acids. The CDR3 region is CASRVQAGGRTDTQYF. As DNA, the CDR3 is TGCGCCAGCAGAGTACAAGCGGGAGGGCGCACAGATACGCAGTATTTT.

This sequence joins TRBV7-9 and TRBJ2-1; 12 positions match TRBD2. The J segment lost 8 bases and the V segment lost 5 bases, leaving 7 bases of the junction unmatched. The CDR3 runs to 15 residues. Germline V gives CDR1 SEHNR, CDR2 FQNEAQ (reference sequence). CDR3 DNA: TGTGCCAGCAGCCTTAGACTAGCGGGAGACGATGAGCAGTTCTTC. Its translation: CASSLRLAGDDEQFF.

This sequence joins TRBV19 and TRBJ2-5; 9 bases line up with TRBD1. This CDR3 is 14 amino acids long. CDR1 is LNHDA and CDR2 is SQIVND in the germline V gene (reference sequence). V lost 4 bases and J lost 5; bases outside the gene matches: 5. The CDR3 protein is CASSTDRGSETQYF. The CDR3 bases are TGTGCCAGTAGTACGGACAGGGGATCGGAGACCCAGTACTTC.

This CDR3 is CSVLVGRLKTQYF. CDR3 nucleotides: TGCAGCGTCCTTGTGGGACGGTTGAAGACCCAGTACTTC. The V gene is TRBV29-1, the J gene TRBJ2-5; perhaps D is TRBD1 or TRBD2 (5 bases each). The CDR3 runs 13 residues. Germline values: CDR1 SQVTM, CDR2 ANQGSEA. V lost 6 bases, J lost 6 bases, and 17 bases lay in between.